This T cell receptor beta chain was sequenced in a study of OX40 agonist ivuxolimab in advanced cancers. Across the whole study: Patients received ivuxolimab, an intravenous treatment, every 2 weeks at 0.01 to 10 mg/kg. Dose-escalation subjects each had hepatocellular carcinoma, melanoma, renal cell or head and neck cancer.

Study-wide results and limits: With doses of 0.1-3.0 mg/kg, partial responders showed among the lowest clonal expansion.

The data were produced by immunoSEQ multiplex PCR, yet TCRdb's version contains in-frame clones alone and is incomplete. Altogether around 70,000 clones are present, approximately 86% being singletons, with the ten largest covering over 4.5%. To note about this clone: Its cognate antigen is unknown.

Germline CDR1 reads SGHTA; CDR2 reads FQGNSA. The CDR3 is 15 amino acids. V lost 6 bases and J lost 4; bases outside the gene matches: 9. Sampling times: baseline, cycle 4 day 1, cycle 7 day 1. The sequence came from an adult with an advanced solid tumor such as melanoma, head and neck, liver or kidney cancer. This chain uses TRBV7-2 with TRBJ1-2; 9 positions match TRBD1. The sequencing used CD4+ or CD8+ T cells sorted from blood, collected in a trial of the OX40 agonist ivuxolimab. This CDR3 reads CASSFGQGLSYGYTF. The DNA for the CDR3 is TGTGCCAGCAGTTTCGGACAGGGGCTCAGCTATGGCTACACCTTC. Based on the CDR3 plus reference TRBV7-2 and TRBJ1-2, the full variable domain is GAGVSQSPSNKVTEKGKDVELRCDPISGHTALYWYRQSLGQGLEFLIYFQGNSAPDKSGLPSDRFSAERTGGSVSTLTIQRTQQEDSAVYLCASSFGQGLSYGYTFGSGTRLTVV.